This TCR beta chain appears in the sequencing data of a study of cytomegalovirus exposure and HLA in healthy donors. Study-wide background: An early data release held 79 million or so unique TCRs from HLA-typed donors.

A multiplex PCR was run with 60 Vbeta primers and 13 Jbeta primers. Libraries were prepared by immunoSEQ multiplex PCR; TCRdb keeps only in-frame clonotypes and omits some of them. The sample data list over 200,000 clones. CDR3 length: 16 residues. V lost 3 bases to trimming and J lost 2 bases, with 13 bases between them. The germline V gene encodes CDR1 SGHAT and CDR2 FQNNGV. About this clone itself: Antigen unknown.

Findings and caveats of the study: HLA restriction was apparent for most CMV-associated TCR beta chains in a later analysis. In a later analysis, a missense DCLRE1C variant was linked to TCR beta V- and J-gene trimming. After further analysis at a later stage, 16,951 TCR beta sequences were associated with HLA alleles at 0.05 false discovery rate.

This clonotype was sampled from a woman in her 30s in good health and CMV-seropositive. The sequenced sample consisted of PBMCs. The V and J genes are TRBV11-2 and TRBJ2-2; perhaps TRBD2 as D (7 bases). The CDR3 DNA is TGTGCCAGCAGCTTCCACCCGGGGGGCAACACCGGGGAGCTGTTTTTT. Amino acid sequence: CASSFHPGGNTGELFF.